The text below deals with one TCR beta chain. This clonotype appeared a few times. Its antigen target is currently unknown. Base qualities are not provided; no much larger clone lies one nucleotide away. The CDR3 runs 15 amino acids, cysteine and phenylalanine included. Of the read, only the CDR3 DNA is kept; its 45 bases are in frame from base 1. The germline V gene yields MGHRA for CDR1 and YSYEKL for CDR2. V gives up 1 base and J gives up 4 bases, and the segment between their germline ends measures 13 bases. The hyperthyroidism patients were between 18 and 65 years old and newly diagnosed, with a disease duration of less than 2 months. Exclusion was applied to patients with uncontrolled infections, other autoimmune diseases, pregnancy or lactation. Diagnoses were based on clinical symptoms, serum thyroxine and TRAb, thyroid ultrasound and orbital computed tomography. For progressor patients, blood was drawn at the first diagnosis of hyperthyroidism, before any ophthalmopathy symptoms had appeared. Ficoll-Paque density gradient centrifugation was used to isolate PBMCs from 9.5 to 10 ml of fresh peripheral blood. Patients classed as progressors first received a Graves' hyperthyroidism diagnosis and then went on to develop ophthalmopathy during follow-up. Total RNA was extracted using Trizol reagent, and RNA quality was assessed on an Agilent 2100 Bioanalyzer.

This sample is drawn from a study of T cells in Graves' hyperthyroidism and ophthalmopathy (dated by TCRdb to the late 2010s). In the study overall: Peripheral blood samples were taken at initial diagnosis, before any treatment was given. The approximately 98 discovery patients were randomly divided into training and test sets at a 7:3 ratio. TCR Vbeta CDR3 sequencing of approximately 140 peripheral blood samples (under 45 ophthalmopathy, 75 or so hyperthyroidism and approximately 17 progressor patients) is reported in the paper. The study also compared thyroid tissue and blood T-cell repertoires from about six Graves' hyperthyroidism patients. A discovery cohort of about 100 patients, 43 with Graves' ophthalmopathy and approximately 55 with stable Graves' hyperthyroidism, was used to find distinguishing TCR V-J signatures. Whether ophthalmopathy could be predicted prospectively was tested in an independent validation cohort made up of 18 to 20 hyperthyroidism patients plus 17 patients who later progressed to ophthalmopathy. Following sampling, methimazole starting at 30 mg daily was given to hyperthyroidism patients, and high-dose intravenous methylprednisolone was given to ophthalmopathy patients.

Amplification of TCR beta CDR3 regions was carried out from RNA transcripts. A first-round RT-PCR of the TCR CDR3 used the HTBI primer set with the Qiagen OneStep RT-PCR kit. Libraries were constructed in a second round of multiplex PCR, after which size selection and purification were carried out. Paired-end sequencing of the libraries was performed with 100 bp reads on an Illumina HiSeq2000. The authors processed their data as follows. SOAPnuke was used to process the raw data, throwing out any read that contained adapters or uncalled bases, had a mean Phred below 15, or lacked an exact constant-primer or identifier match. COPE v1.2.5 was used to merge high-quality paired reads, and clonotypes were defined as unique nucleotide sequences. Clonotypes were aligned to IMGT TRBV, TRBD and TRBJ reference segments using MiTCR v1.1. Analysis was restricted to V-J combinations with a frequency above 0.0001, which covered 98% to 99.2% of repertoires. The TCS score was defined as the ratio of F50 (clonal expansion) to E x V (chaos), calculated using BLOSUM62-based TCRdist between CDR3 peptides within each V-J. Welch's t-statistics and random forest reduced around 550 V-J features to under 15, which were used in a naive Bayes classifier (R e1071). TCRdb reprocessed the public reads (quality trimming at Q25 with fastp, clone calling with MiXCR) and kept in-frame beta chains. For every CDR3 protein sequence, its rows merge into one entry that carries the most common genes and DNA. The V and J calls reflect TCRdb's pipeline rather than the authors' work. The sample table contains some 250,000 distinct CDR3 sequences; only one count was recorded for less than 15% of them. Clones ranked in the top ten supply more than 10% of the sample.

The paper's findings and limits, for the study overall: In cross-validation, a model built on a 13 V-J signature told ophthalmopathy apart from stable hyperthyroidism with 87.88% sensitivity and 81% to 82% specificity, and in testing the same model reached 80%/75%. In validation, the model predicted progression to ophthalmopathy a median of about 6.8 months before onset, with roughly 70% sensitivity and more than 72% specificity. No statistical method was used to set the sample size in advance, and investigators knew the group allocation. Most expanded thyroid clonotypes (frequency above 0.001) were also detected in blood, suggesting blood repertoires may reflect thyroid immune responses.

This receptor was obtained from a woman between 40 and 50 years old with Graves' hyperthyroidism that later progressed to Graves' ophthalmopathy. The chain is encoded by TRBV4-1 joined to TRBJ2-5; the D segment cannot be called with confidence. The sample taken for sequencing was blood. In nucleotide form, the sequence is TGCGCCAGCAGCCAAGGATCCCGGTGGGGAGAGACCCAGTACTTC. Its protein product is CASSQGSRWGETQYF.